The rows below give T cell receptor beta chains drawn from one sample of a study of cytomegalovirus exposure and HLA in healthy donors. Measured with immunoSEQ multiplex PCR; TCRdb has only the in-frame clones, and not every one. This sample has about 200,000 clones; roughly 70% occur once, and the top ten carry approximately 2%. Source material: PBMCs. The receptor source for this set is a woman in her thirties in good health and CMV-seronegative. The conserved cysteine and the conserved F or W are not part of the CDR3 here. Clone size is stated in some rows and not others, as once, few, many or a class when expanded.

v_call,j_call,clone_size,cdr3_aa
TRBV4-3,TRBJ2-2,few,ASSRQRLAGGLGTGELF
TRBV27,TRBJ2-7,few,ASSSRDRVDEQY
TRBV5-1,TRBJ2-1,few,ASSLARGGYNEQF
TRBV4-1,TRBJ1-4,.,ASSQVTTNEKLF
TRBV6-6,TRBJ2-7,once,ASSEPGQYTYEQY
TRBV19,TRBJ2-7,once,ASSPGQGSSYEQY
TRBV10-2,TRBJ2-2,.,ASSPPGHSFTGELF
TRBV13,TRBJ2-1,few,ASSPVGGVLDEQF
TRBV4-1,TRBJ1-3,.,ASSQGQGRANTIY
TRBV9,TRBJ2-5,few,ASSVEPGWSSGTTETQY
TRBV10-3,TRBJ2-3,.,AIRDQGEITDTQY